The 11 T cell receptor beta chains below all came from one sample that was sequenced in a study of cytomegalovirus exposure and HLA in healthy donors. The study ran its PCR with 60 Vbeta and 13 Jbeta primers. The method was immunoSEQ multiplex PCR; TCRdb's version includes in-frame clones alone and lacks a portion of them. Of approximately 85,000 clones listed, approximately 56% are singletons. Input material: PBMCs. All receptors come from a woman in her 30s in good health and CMV-seropositive.

The V and J genes are TRBV21-1 and TRBJ2-7; TRBD2, the table's D call, was not compared with the DNA. TRBV21-1 is a listed pseudogene. The CDR3 extends over 14 amino acids. This chain's CDR3 is CASAPVTILYEQYF. The CDR3 DNA is TGTGCCAGCGCCCCGGTGACTATCCTCTACGAGCAGTACTTC.

J is TRBJ2-2 and V is TRBV7-8; 12 bases line up with TRBD2. Losses at the gene ends were 5 bases for V and 3 bases for J; bases not matched to a gene: 4. The CDR3 totals 16 residues. CDR1 is SGHVS, CDR2 FQNEAQ, per germline. DNA of the CDR3: TGTGCCAGCAGCCCTACTAGCGGGGGGCACACCGGGGAGCTGTTTTTT. Protein: CASSPTSGGHTGELFF.

In its sample, this clone was seen once. The chain combines TRBV27 with TRBJ1-2; 7 bases line up with TRBD1. CDR3 length: 13 residues. Germline trimming cut 1 base from V and 8 bases from J; bases unmatched to any gene: 4. The germline V gene has CDR1 MNHEY and CDR2 SMNVEV (reference sequence). The CDR3 sequence: CASSLFRGIGYTF. The DNA for the CDR3 is TGTGCCAGCAGTTTATTCAGGGGGATAGGCTACACCTTC.

This chain uses TRBV18 with TRBJ2-5; D remains ambiguous. Germline-derived CDR1 and CDR2 are KGHSH and LQKENI. The V gene lost 4 bases and the J gene lost 0 bases, with 6 bases spanning the gap. This CDR3 is built from 13 residues. CDR3 protein: CASSLQNQETQYF. CDR3 nucleotides: TGTGCCAGCTCACTACAGAACCAAGAGACCCAGTACTTC.

CDR3 bases: TGCGCCAGCAGCTCAGGATGGACAGGGGCGAAAGAGACCCAGTACTTC. It specifies CASSSGWTGAKETQYF. The J gene is TRBJ2-5, the V gene TRBV5-1; 9 nucleotides match TRBD1. The trim removed 3 bases at V and 3 bases at J, leaving 9 bases unmatched. This CDR3 region has 16 residues. Germline CDR1 SGHRS, CDR2 YFSETQ.

This clone was observed a handful of times. This chain connects TRBV7-9 to TRBJ1-5, with D perhaps matching TRBD1 (5 bases). Per the germline V gene, CDR1 is SEHNR and CDR2 is FQNEAQ (reference sequence). The CDR3 consists of 18 residues. With 3 bases removed from V and 4 bases from J, the gap between germline ends came to 22 bases. CDR3 DNA: TGTGCCAGCAGCTTTAAAGGACACTCGGCGGGAGGAAATCAGCCCCAGCATTTT. This translates into CASSFKGHSAGGNQPQHF.

The J gene is TRBJ1-2, the V gene TRBV7-9; no firm D call. Between the trimmed V and J ends, which lost 5 bases and 7 bases, there was a span of 17 bases. The CDR3 loop spans 14 amino acids. Germline CDR1 is SEHNR and CDR2 is FQNEAQ (reference sequence). Here the CDR3 reads CASSLMIWEGGYTF. The DNA for the CDR3 is TGTGCCAGCAGCCTCATGATTTGGGAGGGTGGCTACACCTTC.

The chain carries TRBV7-8 and TRBJ2-5, with a tentative D call TRBD1 (6 bases). This CDR3 is 16 amino acids long. V was pared by 1 base and J by 2 bases, with 14 bases between. Per the germline V gene, CDR1 is SGHVS and CDR2 is FQNEAQ. In DNA, the CDR3 is TGTGCCAGCAGCTTAGTTTATGGGGACAAACAAGAGACCCAGTACTTC. It codes for CASSLVYGDKQETQYF.

This clone has more than one count but fewer than ten. The chain combines TRBV5-1 with TRBJ1-1; D gene uncertain. CDR1 is SGHRS, CDR2 YFSETQ, per germline. V was clipped by 4 bases and J by 4 bases, with 11 bases between them. The CDR3 runs to 13 residues. The CDR3 DNA is TGCGCCAGCAGCATTGCGAGCTCCACTGAAGCTTTCTTT. Its protein is CASSIASSTEAFF.

The chain uses TRBV4-1 and TRBJ2-1; 7 bases align to TRBD1. V lost 3 bases, J lost 2 bases, and 10 bases stayed unmatched. Looked up from germline, CDR1 is MGHRA and CDR2 is YSYEKL. There are 17 residues in the CDR3. CDR3 nucleotides: TGCGCCAGCAGCCACCTCCTCCCCGGGACAGCCTACAATGAGCAGTTCTTC. Protein product: CASSHLLPGTAYNEQFF.

As to this clone: A junction end diverges from the germline sequence, so it may reflect a read error. V gene TRBV18 combines with J gene TRBJ1-3; D is uncertain. This CDR3 spans 13 amino acids. CDR1 and CDR2 (germline): KGHSH, LQKENI. In nucleotides, the CDR3 is TGTGCCAGCTCCCCACATACTGGAAACACCATATATTTT. It specifies CASSPHTGNTIYF. Supplemented by reference TRBV18 and TRBJ1-3, the full variable domain reads NAGVMQNPRHLVRRRGQEARLRCSPMKGHSHVYWYRQLPEEGLKFMVYLQKENIIDESGMPKERFSAEFPKEGPSILRIQQVVRGDSAAYFCASSPHTGNTIYFGEGSWLTVV.